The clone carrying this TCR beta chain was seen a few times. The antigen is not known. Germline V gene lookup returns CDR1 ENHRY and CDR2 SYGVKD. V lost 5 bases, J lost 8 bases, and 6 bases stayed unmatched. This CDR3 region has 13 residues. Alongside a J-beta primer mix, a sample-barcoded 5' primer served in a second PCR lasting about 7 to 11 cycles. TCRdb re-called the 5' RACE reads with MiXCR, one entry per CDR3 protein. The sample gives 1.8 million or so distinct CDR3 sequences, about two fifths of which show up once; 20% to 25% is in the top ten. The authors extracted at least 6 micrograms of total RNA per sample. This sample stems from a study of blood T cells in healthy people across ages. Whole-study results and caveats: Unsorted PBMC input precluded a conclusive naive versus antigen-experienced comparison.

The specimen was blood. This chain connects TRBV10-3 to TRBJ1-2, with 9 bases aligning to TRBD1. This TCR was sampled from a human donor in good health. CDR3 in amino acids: CAISISDRGGYTF. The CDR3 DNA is TGTGCCATCAGTATTTCGGACAGGGGAGGCTACACCTTC.